What follows are 14 T cell receptor beta chains derived from one specimen sequenced in a study of early T cells in non-severe SARS-CoV-2 infection. TCRdb re-called the 5' RACE reads through MiXCR, storing one row per CDR3 protein. The data contain tens of thousands of distinct CDR3 sequences, just under 4.5% of them singletons. What was sequenced was whole blood. Source of these receptors: an adult who was a healthcare worker with PCR-confirmed SARS-CoV-2 infection or an uninfected control (not recorded which).

The J gene is TRBJ2-1, the V gene TRBV6-8, with D unclear. The V end was cut by 5 bases, the J end by 9 bases, with 14 bases between. The germline CDR1 and CDR2 sequences are MNHGY and SAAAGT. This CDR3 contains 13 residues. The CDR3 reads CASSHHYNSEQFF. The CDR3 coding sequence is TGTGCCAGCAGTCATCACTACAACAGTGAGCAGTTCTTC.

This clonotype was seen many times. This rearrangement joins TRBV12-5 to TRBJ2-1; the match to TRBD1 covers 9 bases. The ends lost 7 bases at V and 8 bases at J; junction bases unmatched: 9. Germline CDR1 is LGHNT and CDR2 is FRNRAP. The length of the CDR3 is 14 residues. The CDR3 DNA sequence: TGTGCTAGTGACCCAGGGACAGGGTTCTATGAGCAGTTCTTC. This encodes CASDPGTGFYEQFF.

The sample holds many counts of this clonotype. The rearrangement links TRBV20-1 to TRBJ2-1; 10 nucleotides agree with TRBD2. Unmatched junction bases numbered 2, after V lost 6 bases and J lost 0 bases. This CDR3 contains 14 residues. Germline CDR1 and CDR2: DFQATT and SNEGSKA (reference sequence). CDR3 sequence: CSATSGTSYNEQFF. The CDR3 bases are TGCAGTGCCACTAGCGGGACCTCCTACAATGAGCAGTTCTTC.

This clonotype was seen at least ten times. The rearrangement joins TRBV11-2 to TRBJ2-3; D not certain. Germline CDR1 is SGHAT and CDR2 is FQNNGV. V was cut by 0 bases and J by 9 bases, with 16 bases left in between. The CDR3 length is 15 residues. The CDR3 coding sequence is TGTGCCAGCAGCTTAGATCCGGCGAGGCAGAGAACGCAGTATTTT. Its translation: CASSLDPARQRTQYF.

This clonotype has more than one count but fewer than ten. V gene TRBV28 combines with J gene TRBJ2-1; 10 nucleotides match TRBD2. The trim removed 6 bases at V and 3 bases at J, leaving 5 bases unmatched. Germline-derived CDR1 and CDR2 are MDHEN and SYDVKM. CDR3 length: 15 amino acids. CDR3 sequence reads: CASRSTSGNYNEQFF. CDR3 DNA sequence: TGTGCCAGCAGGTCAACTAGCGGGAACTACAATGAGCAGTTCTTC.

This clonotype was seen more than once but under ten times. V usage is TRBV6-5 and J usage is TRBJ2-7; the match to TRBD1 covers 12 bases. This CDR3 comprises 16 residues. With 6 bases clipped from V and 4 bases from J, the junction kept 10 bases outside the gene matches. Germline V CDR1 and CDR2: MNHEY, SVGAGI. In DNA, the CDR3 is TGTGCCAGCAGACGAAGCCGGGACAGGGGGCGATACGAGCAGTACTTC. Translating it yields CASRRSRDRGRYEQYF.

The sample holds many counts of this clonotype. The genes are TRBV28 and TRBJ2-1; TRBD2 matches 15 bases. The junction had 6 bases not matched to a gene; V was cut back by 3 bases and J by 0 bases. The germline V gene encodes CDR1 MDHEN and CDR2 SYDVKM. The length of the CDR3 is 19 residues. The CDR3 region has the DNA TGTGCCAGCAGTTTCGTCAGGACTAGCGGGAGGGCCTCCTACAATGAGCAGTTCTTC. It encodes CASSFVRTSGRASYNEQFF.

Details on this clonotype: A read error may explain this, as a much larger clone is one base away. V usage is TRBV28 and J usage is TRBJ1-6; D unclear. CDR3 size: 13 residues. The V gene's germline CDR1 is MDHEN and CDR2 SYDVKM. The CDR3 loop is CASRFPYNSSLHF. The CDR3 bases are TGTGCCAGCCGGTTTCCCTATAATTCATCCCTCCACTTT. The whole variable domain, filled in from reference TRBV28 and TRBJ1-6, reads DVKVTQSSRYLVKRTGEKVFLECVQDMDHENMFWYRQDPGLGLRLIYFSYDVKMKEKGDIPEGYSVSREKKERFSLILESASTNQTSMYLCASRFPYNSSLHFGNGTRLTVT.

The table lists this clonotype with many counts. The chain is built from TRBV7-2 and TRBJ2-7, with TRBD1 matching 8 bases. Germline V CDR1 and CDR2: SGHTA, FQGNSA. CDR3 length: 15 residues. With V trimmed by 0 bases and J by 5 bases, 6 bases remained unmatched. The CDR3 coding sequence is TGTGCCAGCAGCTTAGCGCGGACAGGGCTGAACGAGCAGTACTTC. This translates into CASSLARTGLNEQYF.

This clonotype was counted ten times or more. The genes are TRBV12-3 or TRBV12-4 and TRBJ1-1; 7 bases are a match to TRBD1. This CDR3 has 14 residues. V was clipped by 6 bases and J by 2 bases; unmatched bases: 6. In nucleotides, the CDR3 is TGTGCCAGCAGCTCGGACAGGAGAAACACTGAAGCTTTCTTT. Protein sequence: CASSSDRRNTEAFF.

This clonotype was counted at least ten times. V usage is TRBV4-2 and J usage is TRBJ1-2; D possibly corresponds to TRBD1 (5 bases). Germline V gene lookup returns CDR1 LGHNA and CDR2 YNFKEQ. Trimming removed 0 bases at V and 2 bases at J, with 10 bases between. This CDR3 spans 15 amino acids. In nucleotides, the CDR3 is TGTGCCAGCAGCCAAGATCTTGGGGGGAACTATGGCTACACCTTC. Its translation: CASSQDLGGNYGYTF.

This clonotype was found many times. This chain connects TRBV4-1 to TRBJ1-1; unclear D gene. The germline V and J ends were trimmed by 1 base and 3 bases, with 6 bases remaining between them. Germline assignment: CDR1 MGHRA and CDR2 YSYEKL. The CDR3 runs to 13 residues. The CDR3 loop is CASSQVADTEAFF. The CDR3 DNA sequence: TGCGCCAGCAGCCAAGTGGCGGACACTGAAGCTTTCTTT.

This clonotype was observed at least ten times. This chain connects TRBV28 to TRBJ2-3; 7 nucleotides line up with TRBD1. This CDR3 spans 15 amino acids. V lost 5 bases to trimming and J lost 1 base; unmatched junction nucleotides: 6. The V gene's germline CDR1 is MDHEN and CDR2 SYDVKM. The CDR3 DNA follows: TGTGCCAGCAGTCCGACCGGGACAGGCACAGATACGCAGTATTTT. Translation gives CASSPTGTGTDTQYF.

This clonotype has only a few counts. The genes are TRBV5-1 and TRBJ2-3, with a weak D call TRBD1 (6 bases). The CDR3 sequence is 16 residues long. Germline CDR1 and CDR2: SGHRS and YFSETQ. Trimming removed 0 bases at V and 2 bases at J, with 13 bases between. The CDR3 here is CASSLVTGRHTDTQYF. CDR3 nucleotides: TGCGCCAGCAGCTTGGTAACAGGGCGACACACAGATACGCAGTATTTT.